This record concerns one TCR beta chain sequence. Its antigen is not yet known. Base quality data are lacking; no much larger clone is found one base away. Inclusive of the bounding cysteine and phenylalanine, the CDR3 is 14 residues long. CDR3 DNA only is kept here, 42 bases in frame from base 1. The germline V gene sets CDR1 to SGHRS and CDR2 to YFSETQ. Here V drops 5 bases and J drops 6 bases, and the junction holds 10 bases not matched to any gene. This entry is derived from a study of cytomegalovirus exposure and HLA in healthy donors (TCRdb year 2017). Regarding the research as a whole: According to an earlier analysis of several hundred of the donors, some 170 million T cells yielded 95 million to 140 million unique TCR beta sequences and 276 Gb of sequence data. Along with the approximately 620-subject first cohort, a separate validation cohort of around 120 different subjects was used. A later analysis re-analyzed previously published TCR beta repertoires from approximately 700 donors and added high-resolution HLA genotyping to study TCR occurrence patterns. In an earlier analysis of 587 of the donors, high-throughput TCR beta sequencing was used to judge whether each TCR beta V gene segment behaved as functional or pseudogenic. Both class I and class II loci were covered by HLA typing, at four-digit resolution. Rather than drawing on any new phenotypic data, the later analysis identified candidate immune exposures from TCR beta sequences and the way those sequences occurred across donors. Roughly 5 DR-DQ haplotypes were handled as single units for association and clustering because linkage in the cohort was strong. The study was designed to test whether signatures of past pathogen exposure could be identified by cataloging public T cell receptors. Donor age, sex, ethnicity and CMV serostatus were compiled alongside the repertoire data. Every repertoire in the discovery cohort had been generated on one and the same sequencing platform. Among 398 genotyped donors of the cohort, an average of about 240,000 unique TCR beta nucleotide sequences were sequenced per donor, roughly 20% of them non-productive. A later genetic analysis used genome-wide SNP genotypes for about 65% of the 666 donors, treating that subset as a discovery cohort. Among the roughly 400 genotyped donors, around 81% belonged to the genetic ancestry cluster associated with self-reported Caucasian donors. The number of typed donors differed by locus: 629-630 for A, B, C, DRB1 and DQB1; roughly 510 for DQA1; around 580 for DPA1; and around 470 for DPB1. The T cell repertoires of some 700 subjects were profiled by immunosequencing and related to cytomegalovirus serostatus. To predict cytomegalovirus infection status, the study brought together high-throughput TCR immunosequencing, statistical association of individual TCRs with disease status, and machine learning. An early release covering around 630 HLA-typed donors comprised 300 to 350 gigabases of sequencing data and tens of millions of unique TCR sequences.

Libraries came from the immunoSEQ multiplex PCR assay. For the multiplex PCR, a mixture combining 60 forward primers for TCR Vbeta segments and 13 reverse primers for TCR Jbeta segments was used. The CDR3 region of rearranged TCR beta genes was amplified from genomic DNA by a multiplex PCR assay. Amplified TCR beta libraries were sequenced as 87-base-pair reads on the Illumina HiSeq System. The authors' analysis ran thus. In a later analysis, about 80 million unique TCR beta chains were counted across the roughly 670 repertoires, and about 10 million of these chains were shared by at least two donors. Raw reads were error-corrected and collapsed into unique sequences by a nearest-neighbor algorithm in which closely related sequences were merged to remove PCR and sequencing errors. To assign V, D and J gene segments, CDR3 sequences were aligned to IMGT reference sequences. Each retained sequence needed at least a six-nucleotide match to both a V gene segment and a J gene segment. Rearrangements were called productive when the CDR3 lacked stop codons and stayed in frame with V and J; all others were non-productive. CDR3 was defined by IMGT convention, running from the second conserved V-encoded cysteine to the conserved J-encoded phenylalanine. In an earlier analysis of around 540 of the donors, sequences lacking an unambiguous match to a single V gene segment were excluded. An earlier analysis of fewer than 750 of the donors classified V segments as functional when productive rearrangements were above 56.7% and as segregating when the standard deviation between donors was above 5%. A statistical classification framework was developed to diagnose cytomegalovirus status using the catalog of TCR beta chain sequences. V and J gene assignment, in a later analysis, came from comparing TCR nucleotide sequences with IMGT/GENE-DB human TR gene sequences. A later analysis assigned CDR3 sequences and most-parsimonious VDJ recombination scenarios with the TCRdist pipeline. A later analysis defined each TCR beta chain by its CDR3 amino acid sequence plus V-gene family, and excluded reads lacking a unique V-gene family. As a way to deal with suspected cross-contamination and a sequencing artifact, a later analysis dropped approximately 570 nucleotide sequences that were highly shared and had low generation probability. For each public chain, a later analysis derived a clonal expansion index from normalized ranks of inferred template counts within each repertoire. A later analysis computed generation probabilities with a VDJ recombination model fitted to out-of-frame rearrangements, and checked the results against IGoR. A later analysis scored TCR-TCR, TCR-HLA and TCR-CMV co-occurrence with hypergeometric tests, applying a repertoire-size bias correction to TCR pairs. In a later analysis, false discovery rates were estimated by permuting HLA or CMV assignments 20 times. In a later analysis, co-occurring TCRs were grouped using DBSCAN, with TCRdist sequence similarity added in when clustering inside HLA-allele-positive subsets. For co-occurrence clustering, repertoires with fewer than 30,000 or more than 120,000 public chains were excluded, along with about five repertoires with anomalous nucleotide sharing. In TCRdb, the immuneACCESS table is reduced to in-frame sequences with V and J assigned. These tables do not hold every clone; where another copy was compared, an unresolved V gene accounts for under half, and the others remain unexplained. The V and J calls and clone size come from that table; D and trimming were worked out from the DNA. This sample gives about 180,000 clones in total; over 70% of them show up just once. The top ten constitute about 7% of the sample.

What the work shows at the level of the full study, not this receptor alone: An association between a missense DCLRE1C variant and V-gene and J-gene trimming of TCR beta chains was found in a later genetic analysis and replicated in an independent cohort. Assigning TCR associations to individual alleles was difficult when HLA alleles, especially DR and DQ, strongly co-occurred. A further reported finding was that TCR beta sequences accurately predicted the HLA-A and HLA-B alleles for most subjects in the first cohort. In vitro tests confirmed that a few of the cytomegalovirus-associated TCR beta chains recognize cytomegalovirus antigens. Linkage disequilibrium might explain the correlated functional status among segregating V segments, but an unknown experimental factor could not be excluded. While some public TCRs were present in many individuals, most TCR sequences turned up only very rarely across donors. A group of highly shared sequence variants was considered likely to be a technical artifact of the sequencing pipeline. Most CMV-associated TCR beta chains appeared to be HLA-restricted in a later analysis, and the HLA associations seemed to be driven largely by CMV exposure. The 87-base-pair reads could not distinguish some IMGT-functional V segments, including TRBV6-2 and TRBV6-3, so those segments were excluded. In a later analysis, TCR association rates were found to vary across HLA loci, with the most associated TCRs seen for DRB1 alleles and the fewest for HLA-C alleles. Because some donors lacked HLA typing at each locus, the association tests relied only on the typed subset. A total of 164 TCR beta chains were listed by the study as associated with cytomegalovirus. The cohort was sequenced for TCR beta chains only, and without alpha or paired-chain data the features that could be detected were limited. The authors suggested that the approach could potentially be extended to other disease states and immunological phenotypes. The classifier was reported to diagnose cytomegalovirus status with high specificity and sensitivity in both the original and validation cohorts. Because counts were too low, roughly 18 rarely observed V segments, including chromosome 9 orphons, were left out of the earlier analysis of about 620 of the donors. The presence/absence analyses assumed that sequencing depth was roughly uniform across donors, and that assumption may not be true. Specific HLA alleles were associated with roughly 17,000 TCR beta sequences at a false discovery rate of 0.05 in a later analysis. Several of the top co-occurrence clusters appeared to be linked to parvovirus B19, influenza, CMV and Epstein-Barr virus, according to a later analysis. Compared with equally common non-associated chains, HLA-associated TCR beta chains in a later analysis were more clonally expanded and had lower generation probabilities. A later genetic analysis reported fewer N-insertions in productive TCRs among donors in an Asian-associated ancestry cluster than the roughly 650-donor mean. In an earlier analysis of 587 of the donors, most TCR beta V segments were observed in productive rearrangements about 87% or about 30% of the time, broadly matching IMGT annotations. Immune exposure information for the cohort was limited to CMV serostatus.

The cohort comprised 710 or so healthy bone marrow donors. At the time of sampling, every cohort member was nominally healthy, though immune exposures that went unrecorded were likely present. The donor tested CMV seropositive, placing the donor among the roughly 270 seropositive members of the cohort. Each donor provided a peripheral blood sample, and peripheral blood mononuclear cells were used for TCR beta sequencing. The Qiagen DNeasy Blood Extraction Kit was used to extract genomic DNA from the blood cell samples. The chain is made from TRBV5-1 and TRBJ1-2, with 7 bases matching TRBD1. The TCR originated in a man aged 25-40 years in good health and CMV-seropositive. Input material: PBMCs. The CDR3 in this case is CASSRGQAGNGYTF. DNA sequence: TGCGCCAGCAGTCGAGGACAGGCGGGGAATGGCTACACCTTC. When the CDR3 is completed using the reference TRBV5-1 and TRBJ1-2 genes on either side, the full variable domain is KAGVTQTPRYLIKTRGQQVTLSCSPISGHRSVSWYQQTPGQGLQFLFEYFSETQRNKGNFPGRFSGRQFSNSRSEMNVSTLELGDSALYLCASSRGQAGNGYTFGSGTRLTVV.